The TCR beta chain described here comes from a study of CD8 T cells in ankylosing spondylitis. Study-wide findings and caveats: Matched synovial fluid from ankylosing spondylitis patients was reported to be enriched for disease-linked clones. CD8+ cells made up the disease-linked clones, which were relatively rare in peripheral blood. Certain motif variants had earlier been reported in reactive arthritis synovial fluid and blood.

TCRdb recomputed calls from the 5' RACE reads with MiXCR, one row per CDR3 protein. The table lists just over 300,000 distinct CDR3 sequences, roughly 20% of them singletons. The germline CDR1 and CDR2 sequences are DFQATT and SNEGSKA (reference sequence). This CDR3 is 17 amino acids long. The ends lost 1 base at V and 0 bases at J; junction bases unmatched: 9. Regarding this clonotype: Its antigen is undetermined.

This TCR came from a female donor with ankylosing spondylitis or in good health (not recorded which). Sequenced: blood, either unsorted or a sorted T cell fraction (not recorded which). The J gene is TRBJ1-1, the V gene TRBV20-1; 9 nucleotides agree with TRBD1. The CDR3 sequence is CSARVTWTGAMNTEAFF. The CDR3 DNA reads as TGCAGTGCTAGAGTTACCTGGACAGGGGCTATGAACACTGAAGCTTTCTTT.